This TCR beta chain was recovered during a study of T cell changes during pregnancy in multiple sclerosis. Repertoires were generated with immunoSEQ multiplex PCR, while TCRdb's copy carries only in-frame clones and drops some. The sample carries about 54,000 clones, about 87% recorded once. This CDR3 spans 15 amino acids. The V and J ends lost 5 bases and 7 bases respectively, with 18 bases between them. Germline V gene data show CDR1 as MDHEN and CDR2 as SYDVKM. The V and J genes are TRBV28 and TRBJ1-3; tentatively, D is TRBD1 (6 bases). The receptor was isolated from a female donor with multiple sclerosis, enrolled in a pregnancy study. Sequences were derived from CD4+ T cells from peripheral blood mononuclear cells, sampled in the first trimester of pregnancy. CDR3 bases: TGTGCCAGCAGTCCGGGCAGGGGAAATGGGAACACCATATATTTT. Its protein is CASSPGRGNGNTIYF.